A single sample is the source of the 22 T cell receptor beta chains below, sequenced in a study of OX40 agonist ivuxolimab in advanced cancers. Using immunoSEQ multiplex PCR, the repertoire was profiled, and TCRdb retains in-frame clones only, with some absent. Of 100,000 or so clones listed, about nine tenths were seen once; the top ten hold around 0.31%. Sequenced material: CD4+ or CD8+ T cells sorted from blood, taken in a trial of the OX40 agonist ivuxolimab. The receptor source for this set is an adult with an advanced solid tumor such as melanoma, head and neck, liver or kidney cancer.

The CDR3 spells CASRRLAGSYNEQFF. CDR3 nucleotide sequence: TGTGCCAGCAGACGACTAGCGGGCTCCTACAATGAGCAGTTCTTC. The rearrangement links TRBV7-2 to TRBJ2-1, with 10 bases aligning to TRBD2. The V gene end was trimmed by 6 bases and the J gene end by 0 bases; junction bases not matched to a gene: 2. This CDR3 contains 15 residues. CDR1 is SGHTA and CDR2 is FQGNSA in the germline V gene.

The chain joins TRBV11-1 to TRBJ2-5; D gene unclear. Germline V gene sequence: CDR1 SGHAT, CDR2 FQDESV (reference sequence). The CDR3 spans 12 residues. Trimming left V 4 bases short and J 7 bases short, with 10 bases between. Here the CDR3 reads CASSSPPGTQYF. CDR3 DNA: TGTGCCAGCAGCTCGCCTCCCGGGACCCAGTACTTC. Drawing the rest from reference TRBV11-1 and TRBJ2-5, the complete variable domain is EAEVAQSPRYKITEKSQAVAFWCDPISGHATLYWYRQILGQGPELLVQFQDESVVDDSQLPKDRFSAERLKGVDSTLKIQPAELGDSAMYLCASSSPPGTQYFGPGTRLLVL.

The V call is TRBV5-4, the J call TRBJ2-5; 14 positions match TRBD2. Trimming removed 4 bases from V and 2 bases from J; junction bases left unmatched: 10. This CDR3 comprises 18 residues. Germline loops: CDR1 SGHNT, CDR2 YYREEE (reference sequence). CDR3 region: CASSGTSGSLRGQETQYF. CDR3 coding DNA: TGTGCCAGCAGCGGGACTAGCGGGAGTCTAAGGGGTCAAGAGACCCAGTACTTC. The entire variable domain, with the rest obtained from reference TRBV5-4 and TRBJ2-5, is as follows: ETGVTQSPTHLIKTRGQQVTLRCSSQSGHNTVSWYQQALGQGPQFIFQYYREEENGRGNFPPRFSGLQFPNYSSELNVNALELDDSALYLCASSGTSGSLRGQETQYFGPGTRLLVL.

The chain is built from TRBV5-1 and TRBJ2-1, with unresolved D. The CDR3 has 12 residues. Trimming took off 0 bases at V and 6 bases at J, with 4 bases between the two ends. Germline V CDR1 and CDR2: SGHRS, YFSETQ. The CDR3 DNA follows: TGCGCCAGCAGCTTGGGTGTCAATGAGCAGTTCTTC. It codes for CASSLGVNEQFF. The full variable domain, rest sourced from reference TRBV5-1 and TRBJ2-1, is KAGVTQTPRYLIKTRGQQVTLSCSPISGHRSVSWYQQTPGQGLQFLFEYFSETQRNKGNFPGRFSGRQFSNSRSEMNVSTLELGDSALYLCASSLGVNEQFFGPGTRLTVL.

This clone appeared a single time. The V and J genes are TRBV7-3 and TRBJ2-3, with D perhaps TRBD1 (5 bases). From germline, CDR1 is SGHTA and CDR2 FQGTGA. Trimming removed 2 bases at V and 0 bases at J, with 9 bases between. The CDR3 runs to 15 residues. The CDR3 spells CASSLGQGSTDTQYF. The CDR3 DNA is TGTGCCAGCAGCTTAGGTCAGGGAAGCACAGATACGCAGTATTTT. The whole variable domain, remainder taken from reference TRBV7-3 and TRBJ2-3, is GAGVSQTPSNKVTEKGKYVELRCDPISGHTALYWYRQSLGQGPEFLIYFQGTGAADDSGLPNDRFFAVRPEGSVSTLKIQRTERGDSAVYLCASSLGQGSTDTQYFGPGTRLTVL.

The CDR3 is CASSKARVESFLSYNEQFF. CDR3 in DNA: TGTGCCAGCAGCAAAGCGCGGGTGGAGTCTTTCCTATCCTACAATGAGCAGTTCTTC. J is TRBJ2-1 and V is TRBV21-1; TRBD2 reflects the table's D call only, with no check against the DNA. TRBV21-1 is tagged as a pseudogene. The CDR3 consists of 19 residues.

This chain connects TRBV10-2 to TRBJ2-7; D is possibly TRBD1 (6 bases). Trimming took off 0 bases at V and 0 bases at J, with 12 bases between the two ends. Germline CDR1 is WSHSY and CDR2 is SAAADI. This CDR3 comprises 16 residues. CDR3 loop: CASSESKGDNSYEQYF. The CDR3 nucleotides are TGCGCCAGCAGTGAGTCAAAGGGGGACAACTCCTACGAGCAGTACTTC.

This chain uses TRBV5-1 with TRBJ2-7; 13 bases align to TRBD2. This CDR3 has 15 residues. Trimming at V came to 4 bases and at J to 1 base, leaving 2 bases not matched to a gene. The V gene's germline CDR1 is SGHRS and CDR2 YFSETQ. The CDR3, as DNA: TGCGCCAGCAGCGGACTAGCGGGAGCTTCCTACGAGCAGTACTTC. Its protein is CASSGLAGASYEQYF.

The CDR3 loop is CASSRIAGSSYNEQFF. The CDR3 nucleotides are TGTGCCAGCAGCCGCATAGCGGGAAGCTCCTACAATGAGCAGTTCTTC. The chain joins TRBV4-2 to TRBJ2-1; 8 bases agree with TRBD2. Trimming at V came to 4 bases and at J to 0 bases, leaving 5 bases not matched to a gene. In germline, CDR1 is LGHNA, CDR2 YNFKEQ. The CDR3 has 16 residues.

The V call is TRBV13, the J call TRBJ1-1; D uncertain. In germline, CDR1 is PRHDT, CDR2 FYEKMQ (reference sequence). This CDR3 is built from 16 residues. The V and J ends lost 0 bases and 0 bases respectively, with 11 bases between them. DNA for the CDR3: TGTGCCAGCAGCTTAGGGGGCAGAGCTTTGAACACTGAAGCTTTCTTT. Its protein product is CASSLGGRALNTEAFF.

The V and J genes are TRBV5-1 and TRBJ2-1, with 11 bases identical to TRBD2. Unmatched junction bases numbered 7, after V lost 4 bases and J lost 4 bases. This CDR3 spans 16 amino acids. Germline CDR1 reads SGHRS; CDR2 reads YFSETQ. This CDR3 is CASSLISGRAYNEQFF. The CDR3 DNA reads as TGCGCCAGCAGCCTGATTAGCGGGAGGGCTTACAATGAGCAGTTCTTC. Looking up the rest from reference TRBV5-1 and TRBJ2-1 gives the full variable domain: KAGVTQTPRYLIKTRGQQVTLSCSPISGHRSVSWYQQTPGQGLQFLFEYFSETQRNKGNFPGRFSGRQFSNSRSEMNVSTLELGDSALYLCASSLISGRAYNEQFFGPGTRLTVL.

J is TRBJ2-7 and V is TRBV27; D call uncertain. The V end lost 8 bases, the J end lost 3 bases, and 5 bases lay between the germline ends. The CDR3 contains 10 residues. Germline CDR1 MNHEY, CDR2 SMNVEV (reference sequence). CDR3: CASGYYEQYF. As DNA, the CDR3 is TGTGCCAGCGGGTACTACGAGCAGTACTTC.

This chain joins TRBV19 and TRBJ1-4; 11 bases map to TRBD1. Trimming at V came to 4 bases and at J to 8 bases, leaving 9 bases not matched to a gene. This CDR3 comprises 16 residues. CDR1 and CDR2 from the germline V gene are LNHDA and SQIVND (reference sequence). The chain's CDR3 is CASSSGQGATGEKLFF. The CDR3 DNA sequence: TGTGCCAGTAGTAGCGGACAGGGGGCGACGGGCGAAAAACTGTTTTTT.

The V and J genes are TRBV19 and TRBJ2-1; TRBD2 might be the D (6 bases). The germline V gene has CDR1 LNHDA and CDR2 SQIVND (reference sequence). The CDR3 covers 13 residues. Trimming shortened V by 3 bases and J by 7 bases, and 10 bases separated the two germline ends. CDR3 nucleotides: TGTGCCAGTAGTATCAGGACTAAGAATGAGCAGTTCTTC. Translation gives CASSIRTKNEQFF.

The CDR3 DNA follows: TGTGCCAGCAGTTTAAGGCCAGGGAGCAGCGGGAGCCGCTACGAGCAGTACTTC. It yields the protein CASSLRPGSSGSRYEQYF. The rearrangement links TRBV28 to TRBJ2-7; 8 bases align to TRBD2. CDR1 and CDR2 (germline): MDHEN, SYDVKM. Germline trimming cut 2 bases from V and 3 bases from J; bases unmatched to any gene: 15. The CDR3 runs to 18 residues.

The rearrangement uses TRBV28 and TRBJ2-3; D gene unclear. The length of the CDR3 is 16 residues. Germline-derived CDR1 and CDR2 are MDHEN and SYDVKM. V was trimmed by 1 base and J by 0 bases, leaving 11 bases between them. The CDR3 sequence is CASSLFSGPSTDTQYF. The CDR3 nucleotides are TGTGCCAGCAGTTTATTTTCAGGCCCTAGCACAGATACGCAGTATTTT.

The chain employs TRBV2 and TRBJ2-7; 7 bases match TRBD1. The CDR3 has 14 residues. Trimming at V came to 2 bases and at J to 2 bases, leaving 3 bases not matched to a gene. CDR1 is SNHLY, CDR2 FYNNEI, per germline. CDR3 sequence: CASSEQGETYEQYF. The CDR3 region has the DNA TGTGCCAGCAGTGAACAGGGGGAAACCTACGAGCAGTACTTC.

The chain uses TRBV29-1 and TRBJ2-3; 16 bases map to TRBD2. The CDR3 contains 16 residues. The ends lost 3 bases at V and 4 bases at J; junction bases unmatched: 4. Germline loops: CDR1 SQVTM, CDR2 ANQGSEA. CDR3 DNA sequence: TGCAGCGTTGATGGGACTAGCGGGAGGGCCGCAGATACGCAGTATTTT. Translated, it gives CSVDGTSGRAADTQYF.

The rearrangement joins TRBV11-2 to TRBJ1-3; perhaps TRBD1 as D (5 bases). Trimming left V 1 base short and J 4 bases short, with 8 bases between. Germline-derived CDR1 and CDR2 are SGHAT and FQNNGV. The CDR3 runs 14 residues. CDR3 sequence reads: CASSLGGAGNTIYF. The CDR3 region has the DNA TGTGCCAGCAGCTTAGGGGGCGCAGGAAACACCATATATTTT.

V gene TRBV9 combines with J gene TRBJ2-1; the match to TRBD2 covers 7 bases. V trimming: 3 bases; J trimming: 4 bases; junction bases outside the gene matches: 13. The CDR3 covers 17 residues. The germline V gene encodes CDR1 SGDLS and CDR2 YYNGEE. The DNA of the CDR3 is TGTGCCAGCAGCGAAGAGACCGGGACTATCATATACAATGAGCAGTTCTTC. It yields the protein CASSEETGTIIYNEQFF.

This clone showed up just once. The rearrangement links TRBV19 to TRBJ2-5; unclear D gene. Trimming removed 0 bases at V and 5 bases at J, with 16 bases between. This CDR3 comprises 16 residues. Germline V gene data show CDR1 as LNHDA and CDR2 as SQIVND (reference sequence). The CDR3, as DNA: TGTGCCAGTAGTATAGATCTCAGGTCGATTGGGGAGACCCAGTACTTC. This translates into CASSIDLRSIGETQYF.

V usage is TRBV11-2 and J usage is TRBJ2-3; no firm D call. Between the trimmed V and J ends, which lost 1 base and 4 bases, there was a span of 6 bases. This CDR3 has 13 residues. Germline V lookup: CDR1 SGHAT, CDR2 FQNNGV. The DNA of the CDR3 is TGTGCCAGCAGCTTAGTGTACGCAGATACGCAGTATTTT. It encodes CASSLVYADTQYF.